This T cell receptor beta chain originates from a study of T cell responses to AZD1222 COVID-19 vaccine. V was clipped by 6 bases and J by 2 bases; unmatched bases: 1. Germline-derived CDR1 and CDR2 are SQVTM and ANQGSEA. CDR3 size: 11 residues. Repertoires were generated with immunoSEQ multiplex PCR, while TCRdb's copy carries only in-frame clones and drops some. This repertoire shows around 100,000 clones, roughly 87% found once; its top ten account for 16%. About this clone itself: Since a much larger clone is just one base distant, this may be a read error. The sample holds other DNA sequences that translate to the same CDR3.

The material sequenced was peripheral blood, taken on day 0 of AZD1222 vaccination. This TCR derives from an adult in good health. The V call is TRBV29-1, the J call TRBJ2-7; the match to TRBD2 covers 7 bases. In DNA, the CDR3 is TGCAGCGTGGGGGGGGCCTACGAGCAGTACTTC. Protein product: CSVGGAYEQYF.